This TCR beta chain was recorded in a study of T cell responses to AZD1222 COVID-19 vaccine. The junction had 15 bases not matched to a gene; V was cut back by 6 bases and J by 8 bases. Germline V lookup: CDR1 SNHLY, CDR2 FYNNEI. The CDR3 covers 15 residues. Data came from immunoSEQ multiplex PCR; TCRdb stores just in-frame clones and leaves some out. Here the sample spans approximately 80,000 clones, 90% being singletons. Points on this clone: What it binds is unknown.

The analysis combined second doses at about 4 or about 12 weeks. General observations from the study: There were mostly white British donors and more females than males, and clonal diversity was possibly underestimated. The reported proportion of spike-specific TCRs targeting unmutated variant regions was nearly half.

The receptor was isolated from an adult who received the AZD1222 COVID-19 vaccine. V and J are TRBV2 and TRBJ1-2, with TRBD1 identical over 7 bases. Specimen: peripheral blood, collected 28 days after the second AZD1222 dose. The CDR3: CASSRDRVVLEGYTF. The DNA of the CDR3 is TGTGCCAGCAGCCGAGACAGGGTAGTTTTGGAGGGCTACACCTTC.